This TCR beta chain was profiled in a study of shared clonotypes between healthy human individuals (dated by TCRdb to between 2020 and 2021). A note on the overall study: A couple of women and a few men aged 18 to 49 years were included in the cohort. Each donor's leukapheresis produced roughly between roughly 0.85 and 10 billion PBMCs. To increase sequencing depth and limit assay-specific biases, TCR repertoire library preparation and sequencing were carried out by different laboratories using diverse techniques. Blood TCR repertoires of four to six healthy adults were deeply sequenced to estimate repertoire size and the extent of clonotype sharing between individuals. Per donor, three plates each were used for CD4 naive and CD4 memory, two for CD8 naive, and one for CD8 memory. Summary of the overall study and its limitations: The small number of donors limited the genetic and exposure-history diversity represented. Naive subsets generally had larger estimated clonotype richness than memory subsets. Based on pairwise subsampling, the degree of clonotype sharing among donors was expected to be affected by sequencing depth. When a handful of donors were compared, the shared fraction of clonotypes was 5% to 6.5% for naive CD4, 3.5% to 4% for naive CD8, more than 2% for memory CD4, and roughly 0.4% for memory CD8. Higher generation probabilities were observed for clonotypes shared by all four sorted-subset donors than for non-shared clonotypes. Even with the large sequencing depth, rarefaction of the sorted-subset datasets indicated that sequencing was incomplete. Only blood was sampled, and tissue TCR repertoires likely differ from those in blood.

A few counts support this clone. The specificity of this receptor is unknown. One base away there is no much larger clone; base qualities are not given. The sample holds other DNA sequences that translate to the same CDR3. TCR CDR3 regions were amplified from genomic DNA by multiplex PCR using the deep immunoSEQ assay. Extracted genomic DNA from each cell subset was spread evenly across all wells of several immunoSEQ 96-well plates, with each plate serving as a replicate. For sorted subsets, about 200 ng genomic DNA, equal to 30,000 to 35,000 T cell genomes, was loaded into each replicate PCR. The purified libraries were quantified using a Qubit 3.0 fluorometer, sized with a Bioanalyzer 2100, and then quantified again using the KAPA Library Quantification kit. Every immunoSEQ 96-well plate was sequenced on a dedicated single-read 150-cycle Illumina NextSeq 550 flow cell. The original pipeline was this. Because the immunoSEQ output included only junctional sequences and no quality scores, the filtering could not be the same as the filtering used for full-length reads. Sequences were annotated with PyIR, a Python wrapper for IgBLAST v1.9, and V/J genes and CDR3 were assigned using IMGT germline references. Reads with weak V/J assignments (E-value above 1e-6), missing CDR3, stop codons, out-of-frame junctions, or ambiguous translated residues were removed. A V3J clonotype was defined by an identical inferred V gene, J gene, and CDR3 amino acid sequence. To compute the percentage overlap between repertoires, the number of shared unique clonotypes was divided by the size of the smaller repertoire. Three approaches were used to assess repertoire richness: RTK rarefaction, the Chao1 estimator, and Recon v2.1 estimates of unobserved clonotypes. OLGA was used to compute generation probabilities for all TCRbeta clonotypes that the gDNA method yielded from a few donors. Drawn from immuneACCESS, this table holds only the in-frame rearrangements with V and J called that TCRdb kept. Clones are partly lost; checked studies trace under half to an unresolved V gene and leave the rest unexplained. V, J and clone size are those of that table, while D and trimming were read from the DNA. The sample contains some 900,000 clones, more than 75% of them found a single time. Jointly, the top ten make up approximately 1.5% of the sample.

Healthy HIV-negative adults with no recently reported acute infections or vaccinations were included as donors. All donors were Caucasian adults living in Nashville, Tennessee, USA. CD4+ T cells were enriched through magnetic negative selection, after which naive cells were positively selected on CD45RA and the remaining negative fraction served as the memory subset. Blood was collected by leukapheresis, and PBMCs were isolated by Ficoll-Histopaque density gradient centrifugation and then cryopreserved in liquid nitrogen vapor phase. Analytical flow cytometry was used to check the purity and quantity of each magnetically sorted T cell population. From each sorted fraction, genomic DNA was isolated and quantified by UV absorbance on a Nanodrop 2000c. Including the terminal cysteine and phenylalanine, the CDR3 comprises 14 residues. The DNA shown is the 42-base CDR3, in frame from base 1. Based on the germline V gene, the CDR1 and CDR2 sequences are SGHRS and YFSETQ. Trimming at the junction amounts to 3 bases on V and 2 bases on J, and the germline ends lie 11 bases apart.

This receptor chain uses TRBV5-1 and TRBJ1-1; TRBD1 might be the D gene, on 5 matching bases. The source of this sequence is a man younger than 35 in good health. The material sequenced was memory CD4+ T cells sorted from blood. The intended sense of this specimen's cell subset or site label: CD45RA-negative fraction. The sequence in DNA is TGCGCCAGCAGCTCTGGCACAGGCAACACTGAAGCTTTCTTT. Translated, it reads CASSSGTGNTEAFF.